This T cell receptor beta chain came from a study of shared clonotypes between healthy human individuals. Study summary: Donors consisted of a couple of women and three men between 18 and 49. Study-level results: Generation probabilities of non-shared clonotypes were lower (relative to those shared by all four donors). The researchers took only blood, and tissue repertoires probably look different.

V was shortened by 1 base and J by 3 bases, with 9 bases between the two germline ends. The CDR3 totals 14 residues. Per germline, CDR1 MNHNS and CDR2 SASEGT. Selected positively for CCR7 and CD45RO-negative, naive CD8 cells excluded terminally differentiated effector memory CD45RA+ cells. Roughly 33,000 T cell genomes, or roughly 200 ng DNA, went into the sorted-subset replicate PCRs. Clones were read by immunoSEQ multiplex PCR, and TCRdb kept only the in-frame ones, dropping some. The sample carries over 2 million clones, about 95% recorded once. This clone was recorded once. Antigen specificity is unknown.

The specimen was naive CD8+ T cells sorted from blood. The chain couples TRBV6-1 to TRBJ1-2; a possible D gene is TRBD1 (5 bases). This clonotype was obtained from a man between 18 and 29 years old in good health. CDR3 amino acids: CASSEDRIYYGYTF. The DNA for the CDR3 is TGTGCCAGCAGTGAAGACAGGATTTACTATGGCTACACCTTC.